This is a list of T cell receptor beta chains from one sample in a study of blood T cell repertoires in COVID-19. Assay: immunoSEQ multiplex PCR; the TCRdb copy retains only in-frame clones and omits some. The sample includes roughly 150,000 clones, roughly 85% of them seen just once. The source material was PBMCs or T cells enriched from blood (not recorded which). The receptors originated from a man aged 55 to 70 who had recovered from COVID-19. Each CDR3 is given with its conserved first and last residue. Each record gives: D gene, V gene, clone size, J gene, CDR3 DNA, CDR3 protein. The D gene is left open where the match is weak. Clone size is not always given. Where it is, it says once, few, many or a class for expanded clones.

TRBD1	TRBV7-2	.	TRBJ2-1	TGTGCCAGCAGCCTCGCCGGGACAGGGTACCACAATGAGCAGTTCTTC	CASSLAGTGYHNEQFF
.	TRBV9	.	TRBJ2-7	TGTGCCAGCGGCTCACAGAGCTACGAGCAGTACTTC	CASGSQSYEQYF
TRBD2	TRBV3-1/TRBV3-2	.	TRBJ2-5	TGTGCCAGCAGCCAGGGGCTAGCGGGGGGGGGAGAGACCCAGTACTTC	CASSQGLAGGGETQYF
TRBD1	TRBV2	.	TRBJ1-5	TGTGCCAGCACCCCGGGACAGAGGAGTCAGCCCCAGCATTTT	CASTPGQRSQPQHF
.	TRBV6-1	.	TRBJ2-2	TGTGCCAGCAGTGAAGCCCCAGGGTCGGGCGGGGAGCTGTTTTTT	CASSEAPGSGGELFF
.	TRBV7-3	.	TRBJ1-2	TGTGCCAGCAGCCCGGAGGGGCGGTCGGCCGGGGGCTACACCTTC	CASSPEGRSAGGYTF
.	TRBV7-9	.	TRBJ2-5	TGTGCCAGCAGCTTCCAGGGACTCGGGACCCAGTACTTC	CASSFQGLGTQYF
.	TRBV10-1	.	TRBJ1-6	TGCGCCAGCAGTGAAGAAGACAGGAAGAATTCACCCCTCCACTTT	CASSEEDRKNSPLHF
.	TRBV9	.	TRBJ2-5	TGTGCCAGCAGCGTAGAGGGCGGCAGGGCAGAGACCCAGTACTTC	CASSVEGGRAETQYF
TRBD2	TRBV14	.	TRBJ2-3	TGTGCCAGCAGCGCGCGGGGGGCAGATACGCAGTATTTT	CASSARGADTQYF
.	TRBV14	.	TRBJ2-1	TGTGCCAGCAGCCAAGATTGGGGCAGGGTTGTGAATGAGCAGTTCTTC	CASSQDWGRVVNEQFF
.	TRBV9	.	TRBJ2-1	TGTGCCAGCAGCGTAGGACAGTCCAATGAGCAGTTCTTC	CASSVGQSNEQFF
TRBD1	TRBV29-1	.	TRBJ2-7	TGCAGCGTTGAAGATCTAAGGGGGCCTGGGGCACCGGGTCCGTACGAGCAGTACTTC	CSVEDLRGPGAPGPYEQYF
.	TRBV10-3	.	TRBJ2-7	TGTGCCATCAGTGAGTCCGGGGTCCACGAGCAGTACTTC	CAISESGVHEQYF
.	TRBV10-3	once	TRBJ1-1	TGTGCCATCAGTGAGTCGAGTCGGTCTTACACTGAAGCTTTCTTT	CAISESSRSYTEAFF
.	TRBV4-1	.	TRBJ1-5	TGCGCCAGCAGCCAAGATACGTCCCGCGGGGGCAATCAGCCCCAGCATTTT	CASSQDTSRGGNQPQHF
TRBD2	TRBV29-1	.	TRBJ2-1	TGCAGAATCGGGGGGGTTAGCTCCTACAATGAGCAGTTCTTC	CRIGGVSSYNEQFF
TRBD2	TRBV18	.	TRBJ2-5	TGTGCCAGCTCAGGACTAGCGGGAGGCCGAGAGACCCAGTACTTC	CASSGLAGGRETQYF
.	TRBV9	.	TRBJ1-5	TGTGCCAGCAGCATCCCTGACAGGAAGCAAAGTCAGCCCCAGCATTTT	CASSIPDRKQSQPQHF
.	TRBV7-2	.	TRBJ1-6	TGTGCCAGCAGCATGGGGGGAACCTATTCACCCCTCCACTTT	CASSMGGTYSPLHF
.	TRBV7-9	.	TRBJ1-1	TGTGCCAGCAGCTTAGATCACGGGATGCACACTGAAGCTTTCTTT	CASSLDHGMHTEAFF
.	TRBV7-2	.	TRBJ1-1	TGTGCCAGCAGCTTAGCCCATGTGAACACTGAAGCTTTCTTT	CASSLAHVNTEAFF
.	TRBV11-3	once	TRBJ1-1	TGTGCCAGCAGCTTAGCTGTGAACACTGAAGCTTTCTTT	CASSLAVNTEAFF
.	TRBV5-1	.	TRBJ2-3	TGCGCCAGCAGCTTGGTTCGGGGTAGCACAGATACGCAGTATTTT	CASSLVRGSTDTQYF
TRBD1	TRBV10-3	.	TRBJ1-2	TGTGCCATCAGTGACCCAGTTTTGACAGGGCTATATGGCTACACCTTC	CAISDPVLTGLYGYTF
.	TRBV11-2	few	TRBJ2-1	TGTGCCAGCAGCTTAGCGGGGTCCTACAATGAGCAGTTCTTC	CASSLAGSYNEQFF
TRBD1	TRBV2	.	TRBJ1-1	TGTGCCAGCAGTGGACAGGGGAGAGTCAGGGTAACTGAAGCTTTCTTT	CASSGQGRVRVTEAFF
TRBD1	TRBV5-6	.	TRBJ2-4	TGTGCCAGCAGCTTACCCGGACAGGGACCAAACATTCAGTACTTC	CASSLPGQGPNIQYF
TRBD2	TRBV27	.	TRBJ2-3	TGTGCCAGCAGTGTGTTAGCGGGCGGGTTGGAAGATACGCAGTATTTT	CASSVLAGGLEDTQYF
.	TRBV5-1	.	TRBJ2-2	TGCGCCAGCAGCTCGGGGAACACCGGGGAGCTGTTTTTT	CASSSGNTGELFF
.	TRBV5-5	.	TRBJ2-2	TGTGCCAGCAGCCCGCCCGGCACCGGGGAGCTGTTTTTT	CASSPPGTGELFF
TRBD1	TRBV7-3	.	TRBJ2-5	TGTGCCAGCAGCTTAAGCCCCACAGGGGCCGAGACCCAGTACTTC	CASSLSPTGAETQYF